This is a list of T cell receptor beta chains from one sample in a study of blood T cells in healthy people across ages. TCRdb redid the calling of the 5' RACE reads with MiXCR, one entry per CDR3 protein. The sample records under 1 million distinct CDR3 sequences, under 55% being singletons. The sequenced material came from blood. Receptors originate from a man in his 60s in good health. CDR3s include the opening cysteine and the closing phenylalanine or tryptophan. Fields, in order: V gene, J gene, D gene, clone size, CDR3 DNA, CDR3 protein. The D gene is left open where the match is weak. Size values are once, few and many counts, or a class for expanded clones, and some rows have none.

TRBV20-1	TRBJ2-5	NA	NA	TGCAGTGCCTGGACGAACGGGGAGACCCAGTACTTC	CSAWTNGETQYF
TRBV5-5	TRBJ2-2	NA	NA	TGTGCCAGCAGCTTGGGGGGCAATCCCACCGGGGAGCTGTTTTTT	CASSLGGNPTGELFF
TRBV6-6	TRBJ2-4	NA	few	TGTGCCAGCAGCTTAAAAGCTGGCCTAGCCAAAAACATTCAGTACTTC	CASSLKAGLAKNIQYF
TRBV6-5	TRBJ2-7	NA	few	TGTGCCAGCAGTCTGACGACGACGGAGACCTACGAGCAGTACTTC	CASSLTTTETYEQYF
TRBV9	TRBJ2-1	TRBD2	NA	TGTGCCAGCAGCGATACTAGCGCCTCCTACAATGAGCAGTTCTTC	CASSDTSASYNEQFF
TRBV10-2	TRBJ2-5	TRBD1	many	TGTGCCAGCAGACAGGGCGGGGAGACCCAGTACTTC	CASRQGGETQYF
TRBV15	TRBJ1-2	NA	NA	TGTGCCACCAGTGGAAGGGACCCGGGAGAAGGCTACACCTTC	CATSGRDPGEGYTF
TRBV20-1	TRBJ2-1	TRBD2	NA	TGCAGTGCTCCGCTTGGGACTAGTTTCAATGAGCAGTTCTTC	CSAPLGTSFNEQFF
TRBV28	TRBJ1-1	NA	few	TGTGCCAGCAGTTTGATGAGGGAGGGCACTGAAGCTTTCTTT	CASSLMREGTEAFF
TRBV11-2	TRBJ2-1	NA	many	TGTGCCAGCAGCCCCGACCCGGGATCGTACAATGAGCAGTTCTTC	CASSPDPGSYNEQFF
TRBV5-6	TRBJ1-5	NA	NA	TGTGCCAGCAGCTTATTCTCCGGGACGGAAAATCAGCCCCAGCATTTT	CASSLFSGTENQPQHF
TRBV7-2	TRBJ2-1	NA	few	TGTGCCAGCAGCCCCCTCTCGGTCCCTGGGGGTGAGCAGTTCTTC	CASSPLSVPGGEQFF
TRBV27	TRBJ1-2	TRBD1	few	TGTGCCAGCAGAAACCCCCAAGAGGGAGGGGGCTACATTCCCTACACCTTC	CASRNPQEGGGYIPYTF
TRBV13	TRBJ2-5	NA	few	TGTGCCAGCAGCTTATACTTAGGCGAGACCCAGTACTTC	CASSLYLGETQYF
TRBV7-3	TRBJ2-3	NA	NA	TGTGCCAGCGGCTACAATGAAGATACGCAGTATTTT	CASGYNEDTQYF